Below, 9 T cell receptor beta chains from the same sample are listed, as sequenced in a study of shared clonotypes between healthy human individuals. Assay: immunoSEQ multiplex PCR; the TCRdb copy retains only in-frame clones and omits some. The table has millions of clones, around 90% seen once. The sequencing sample was made of naive CD4+ T cells sorted from blood. Subset defined: CD45RA+ positively selected. Source of these receptors: a young man in good health.

The chain uses TRBV28 and TRBJ1-2; D perhaps matches TRBD1 (5 bases). CDR1 is MDHEN and CDR2 is SYDVKM in the germline V gene. V lost 7 bases, J lost 4 bases, and 16 bases lay in between. The CDR3 is made up of 14 amino acids. CDR3 loop: CASTSPGDFYGYTF. The CDR3 bases are TGTGCCAGCACCTCTCCGGGGGATTTCTATGGCTACACCTTC.

The CDR3 spells CASSPGTGSWETQYF. Written as DNA, the CDR3 is TGCGCCAGCAGCCCAGGGACAGGGTCATGGGAGACCCAGTACTTC. This chain connects TRBV5-1 to TRBJ2-5; 9 bases agree with TRBD1. With 4 bases clipped from V and 5 bases from J, the junction kept 9 bases outside the gene matches. Germline V lookup: CDR1 SGHRS, CDR2 YFSETQ. The CDR3 runs to 15 residues.

The chain joins TRBV7-9 to TRBJ1-4; D may be TRBD1 (6 bases). This CDR3 contains 16 residues. The V and J ends lost 5 bases and 4 bases respectively, with 17 bases between them. CDR1 SEHNR and CDR2 FQNEAQ come from the germline V gene (reference sequence). The CDR3, as DNA: TGTGCCAGCAGCCTGAGTTCGGGGGCGATTAATGAAAAACTGTTTTTT. Protein sequence: CASSLSSGAINEKLFF.

This chain connects TRBV7-9 to TRBJ2-7; TRBD2 matches 8 bases. The CDR3 has 15 residues. Germline loops: CDR1 SEHNR, CDR2 FQNEAQ (reference sequence). Germline trimming cut 5 bases from V and 1 base from J; bases unmatched to any gene: 7. The CDR3 is CASSPRAGGSYEQYF. The CDR3 DNA sequence: TGTGCCAGCAGCCCGAGGGCGGGAGGATCCTACGAGCAGTACTTC.

The rearrangement uses TRBV19 and TRBJ2-7; 7 bases align to TRBD1. The CDR3 totals 16 residues. V trimming: 6 bases; J trimming: 2 bases; junction bases outside the gene matches: 13. Germline CDR1 reads LNHDA; CDR2 reads SQIVND (reference sequence). The CDR3 DNA is TGTGCCAGTAGCCGAGAGTTCACAGGGGATACCTACGAGCAGTACTTC. It specifies CASSREFTGDTYEQYF.

The chain uses TRBV5-1 and TRBJ1-3; TRBD1 matches 7 bases. With V trimmed by 5 bases and J by 4 bases, 6 bases remained unmatched. The CDR3 is 14 amino acids. The V gene's germline CDR1 is SGHRS and CDR2 YFSETQ. This CDR3 reads CASRPTGNGNTIYF. The CDR3 DNA follows: TGCGCCAGCAGACCGACAGGGAACGGAAACACCATATATTTT.

This clone was picked up one time. Sequence at one end of the junction differs from germline and may be a read error. This chain uses TRBV30 with TRBJ2-3; 11 nucleotides agree with TRBD1. Germline CDR1 reads GTSNPN; CDR2 reads SVGIG (reference sequence). CDR3 length equals 11 residues. Here the CDR3 reads CAWIVPGQGVF. The DNA of the CDR3 is TGTGCCTGGATAGTCCCGGGACAGGGGGTTTTT.

The chain carries TRBV2 and TRBJ2-1; possibly TRBD2 for D (6 bases). The V end was cut by 6 bases, the J end by 5 bases, with 8 bases between. This CDR3 has 12 amino acids. Germline V gene data show CDR1 as SNHLY and CDR2 as FYNNEI. CDR3 in amino acids: CASRASDNEQFF. The CDR3 DNA follows: TGTGCCAGCAGGGCTAGCGACAATGAGCAGTTCTTC.

The rearrangement links TRBV10-3 to TRBJ2-5, with 16 positions matching TRBD2. V lost 3 bases and J lost 2; bases outside the gene matches: 9. CDR1 is ENHRY, CDR2 SYGVKD, per germline. The CDR3 spans 19 residues. CDR3 DNA: TGTGCCATCAGTGACCAGGGACTAGCGGGGGGGGCCCAACAAGAGACCCAGTACTTC. This translates into CAISDQGLAGGAQQETQYF.